Sequencing of this TCR beta chain was carried out in a study of blood T cells in healthy people across ages. Study-wide findings and caveats: TCR beta diversity, measured per million T cells, fell in a roughly linear way with age. It was the long-lived donors that had more naive CD4+ cells and higher diversity than aged donors. Diversity was estimated from one million T cells, and these estimates were considered underestimates.

A few counts support this clonotype. The antigen remains undetermined. Looked up from germline, CDR1 is MGHRA and CDR2 is YSYEKL. V dropped 6 bases and J dropped 5 bases, with 13 bases sitting between them. The CDR3 is made up of 13 amino acids. Together with a sample-barcoded 5' primer, a J-beta primer mix was included in a second PCR lasting about 7 to 11 cycles. Each cDNA molecule carried a tag from a template-switch adaptor that contained 12 random nucleotides. MiXCR, applied by TCRdb to the 5' RACE reads, yields one record per CDR3 protein. Of some 920,000 distinct CDR3 sequences in the sample, roughly 51% were seen once.

The TCR sequence derives from a woman aged 60 to 75 in good health. Sequencing was carried out using blood. V is TRBV4-1 and J is TRBJ2-5, with D perhaps given as TRBD1 or TRBD2 (5 bases each). CDR3 coding DNA: TGCGCCAGCAGTTTGACATGGGGGGAGACCCAGTACTTC. It yields the protein CASSLTWGETQYF.